Each of the 27 T cell receptor beta chains below was sequenced from the same sample in a study of blood T cell repertoires in COVID-19. Data came from immunoSEQ multiplex PCR; TCRdb stores just in-frame clones and leaves some out. The table has tens of thousands of clones, 85% seen once. Sequenced: peripheral blood. Source of these receptors: a man at least 80 years old with acute or convalescent COVID-19.

V gene TRBV5-6 combines with J gene TRBJ1-1; 7 bases match TRBD1. J lost 2 bases, V lost 0 bases, and 7 bases had no gene match. The V gene's germline CDR1 is SGHDT and CDR2 YYEEEE. The CDR3 loop spans 16 amino acids. CDR3 region: CASSLASRGLNTEAFF. CDR3 sequence (DNA): TGTGCCAGCAGCTTGGCTTCCAGGGGGTTAAACACTGAAGCTTTCTTT.

The chain is built from TRBV11-1 and TRBJ2-3; 9 nucleotides match TRBD1. This CDR3 contains 15 residues. Germline loops: CDR1 SGHAT, CDR2 FQDESV (reference sequence). J lost 0 bases, V lost 5 bases, and 3 bases had no gene match. The CDR3 protein is CASSRDRASTDTQYF. In DNA, the CDR3 is TGTGCCAGCAGCCGGGACAGGGCAAGCACAGATACGCAGTATTTT.

The CDR3 sequence: CASSWTGHQPQHF. The CDR3 nucleotides are TGTGCCAGCAGTTGGACAGGGCATCAGCCCCAGCATTTT. J is TRBJ1-5 and V is TRBV6-5, with 8 bases fitting TRBD1. The junction had 1 base not matched to a gene; V was cut back by 4 bases and J by 5 bases. CDR1 is MNHEY and CDR2 is SVGAGI in the germline V gene. The CDR3 is made up of 13 amino acids.

This clone has just a few counts. This chain links TRBV27 with TRBJ1-6; 11 bases fit TRBD1. V lost 2 bases and J lost 14; bases outside the gene matches: 14. The CDR3 loop spans 17 amino acids. Germline lookup yields CDR1 MNHEY and CDR2 SMNVEV (reference sequence). The CDR3: CASSLTSIGTGGTSLHF. CDR3 coding DNA: TGTGCCAGCAGTTTAACGTCTATAGGGACAGGGGGTACATCCCTCCACTTT.

This rearrangement joins TRBV4-2 to TRBJ2-7; 9 bases map to TRBD1. Germline V CDR1 and CDR2: LGHNA, YNFKEQ. With V trimmed by 1 base and J by 10 bases, 14 bases remained unmatched. This CDR3 has 16 residues. CDR3 in amino acids: CASSQVSPGQGQTQYF. The CDR3 DNA reads as TGTGCCAGCAGCCAAGTCAGTCCGGGACAGGGCCAAACTCAGTACTTC.

The chain's CDR3 is CASSSTGGVGTEAFF. The CDR3 DNA reads as TGTGCCAGCAGCTCCACGGGGGGAGTCGGCACTGAAGCTTTCTTT. V and J are TRBV11-1 and TRBJ1-1; D is possibly TRBD1 (5 bases). The germline CDR1 and CDR2 sequences are SGHAT and FQDESV (reference sequence). The CDR3 is 15 residues long. Trimming removed 4 bases from V and 4 bases from J, with 16 bases in between.

The chain combines TRBV4-3 with TRBJ2-4; 7 nucleotides match TRBD2. CDR3 length equals 18 residues. Germline values: CDR1 LGHNA, CDR2 YSLEER. Trimming at V came to 1 base and at J to 0 bases, leaving 9 bases not matched to a gene. The CDR3 region has the DNA TGCGCCAGCAGCCAAGGGTTGGAGGGAGGGTTAGCCAAAAACATTCAGTACTTC. As protein: CASSQGLEGGLAKNIQYF.

The chain is built from TRBV15 and TRBJ1-1; D possibly corresponds to TRBD1 (5 bases). The CDR3 loop spans 16 amino acids. The V gene's germline CDR1 is LNHNV and CDR2 YYDKDF (reference sequence). V shed 0 bases and J shed 2 bases, with 13 bases lying between them. CDR3 sequence (DNA): TGTGCCACCAGCAGAGATATAGGGCAGGGTAACACTGAAGCTTTCTTT. Protein: CATSRDIGQGNTEAFF.

The gene calls are TRBV28 and TRBJ1-1; D perhaps matches TRBD1 (5 bases). The CDR3 length is 15 residues. V lost 3 bases and J 0 bases, leaving 11 bases between the germline ends. Germline V gives CDR1 MDHEN, CDR2 SYDVKM. CDR3 protein: CASSLGGTLNTEAFF. The CDR3 bases are TGTGCCAGCAGTTTGGGCGGGACGTTGAACACTGAAGCTTTCTTT.

V and J are TRBV3-1 (or the pseudogene TRBV3-2) and TRBJ1-2; no firm D call. Germline V gene lookup returns CDR1 LGHDT and CDR2 YNNKEL (reference sequence). The V end lost 0 bases, the J end lost 2 bases, and 13 bases lay between the germline ends. This CDR3 has 16 amino acids. CDR3 sequence reads: CASSQDPRRGNYGYTF. The CDR3 DNA is TGTGCCAGCAGCCAAGATCCTCGACGAGGAAACTATGGCTACACCTTC.

V gene TRBV6-5 combines with J gene TRBJ1-6; D ambiguous. The CDR3 has 14 amino acids. Germline assignment: CDR1 MNHEY and CDR2 SVGAGI. Deletions cut 6 bases from V and 6 bases from J, with 12 bases between. The DNA for the CDR3 is TGTGCCAGCAGGCCCCTACGGGGTAATTCACCCCTCCACTTT. Translated, it gives CASRPLRGNSPLHF.

This chain connects TRBV14 to TRBJ2-1; D is unclear. Germline assignment: CDR1 SGHDN and CDR2 FVKESK. The length of the CDR3 is 14 residues. V was clipped by 6 bases and J by 9 bases, with 18 bases between them. CDR3 nucleotide sequence: TGTGCCAGCAGATCCCCTAAGTACTCCGGTGAGCAGTTCTTC. Its translation is CASRSPKYSGEQFF. Full variable domain (outside the CDR3, taken from reference TRBV14 and TRBJ2-1): EAGVTQFPSHSVIEKGQTVTLRCDPISGHDNLYWYRRVMGKEIKFLLHFVKESKQDESGMPNNRFLAERTGGTYSTLKVQPAELEDSGVYFCASRSPKYSGEQFFGPGTRLTVL.

The rearrangement joins TRBV6-5 to TRBJ1-2; 10 nucleotides match TRBD1. J gave up 5 bases and V 6 bases, and 3 bases lay outside the gene matches. The CDR3 is 13 amino acids. Germline V lookup: CDR1 MNHEY, CDR2 SVGAGI. The CDR3 DNA is TGTGCCAGCAGAACGGGACAGGGGTATGGCTACACCTTC. It codes for CASRTGQGYGYTF.

The J gene is TRBJ2-2, the V gene TRBV11-2; TRBD1 matches at 8 bases. Germline V CDR1 and CDR2: SGHAT, FQNNGV. Losses at the gene ends were 4 bases for V and 4 bases for J; bases not matched to a gene: 14. The CDR3 totals 18 residues. CDR3 loop: CASSSILPGQVFTGELFF. DNA of the CDR3: TGTGCCAGCAGCTCCATCCTCCCGGGACAGGTCTTCACCGGGGAGCTGTTTTTT.

V is TRBV12-3 or TRBV12-4 and J is TRBJ2-7, with D hard to call. The CDR3 is 12 residues long. Between the trimmed V and J ends, which lost 4 bases and 2 bases, there was a span of 6 bases. In DNA form, the CDR3 reads TGTGCCAGCAGTTCCGTCGCCTACGAGCAGTACTTC. This encodes CASSSVAYEQYF.

CDR3 residues: CASSKKRDRNEQFF. The DNA for the CDR3 is TGTGCCAGCAGTAAAAAGCGGGACAGGAATGAGCAGTTCTTC. This chain joins TRBV6-5 and TRBJ2-1; D is possibly TRBD1 (8 bases). The CDR3 spans 14 residues. V was cut by 5 bases and J by 7 bases, with 15 bases left in between. In germline, CDR1 is MNHEY, CDR2 SVGAGI.

The chain joins TRBV6-1 to TRBJ1-2; no clear D gene. The V end was cut by 3 bases, the J end by 2 bases, with 13 bases between. The CDR3 has 15 amino acids. The germline CDR1 and CDR2 sequences are MNHNS and SASEGT. CDR3 amino acids: CASSEAQVENYGYTF. Written as DNA, the CDR3 is TGTGCCAGCAGTGAGGCTCAGGTTGAGAACTATGGCTACACCTTC.

J is TRBJ2-5 and V is TRBV27, with 8 bases that match TRBD2. Germline lookup yields CDR1 MNHEY and CDR2 SMNVEV (reference sequence). This CDR3 region has 15 residues. J lost 2 bases, V lost 3 bases, and 5 bases had no gene match. Written as DNA, the CDR3 is TGTGCCAGCAGTTTCGGGGCTAGCGGGCAAGAGACCCAGTACTTC. Its protein product is CASSFGASGQETQYF.

This chain uses TRBV23-1 with TRBJ1-5, with TRBD1 identical over 8 bases. TRBV23-1 qualifies as an ORF whose function is uncertain. CDR3 length: 17 amino acids. The ends lost 6 bases at V and 2 bases at J; junction bases unmatched: 12. In DNA, the CDR3 is TGCGCCAGCAGCGACAGGGGCGTAGGTGGACGCAATCAGCCCCAGCATTTT. Translated: CASSDRGVGGRNQPQHF.

The rearrangement joins TRBV2 to TRBJ2-1, with 12 bases aligning to TRBD1. CDR1 and CDR2 from the germline V gene are SNHLY and FYNNEI. The junction had 5 bases not matched to a gene; V was cut back by 6 bases and J by 8 bases. The CDR3 is 14 residues long. CDR3 DNA: TGTGCCAGCAGCTGGGACAGGGGGCGCGATGAGCAGTTCTTC. It encodes CASSWDRGRDEQFF.

The chain couples TRBV7-2 to TRBJ2-7; D remains unclear. Between the trimmed V and J ends, which lost 0 bases and 7 bases, there was a span of 7 bases. CDR3 length equals 12 residues. Looked up from germline, CDR1 is SGHTA and CDR2 is FQGNSA. CDR3 DNA: TGTGCCAGCAGCTTAGCGAACGGGGAGCAGTACTTC. Translation: CASSLANGEQYF.

The chain combines TRBV9 with TRBJ2-2; 9 positions agree with TRBD2. CDR3 length equals 15 residues. V gave up 3 bases and J gave up 5 bases; unmatched junction bases: 5. Germline values: CDR1 SGDLS, CDR2 YYNGEE. The CDR3 coding sequence is TGTGCCAGCAGCGCCGGGACTAGCCCTACCGGGGAGCTGTTTTTT. Translating it yields CASSAGTSPTGELFF.

This clone was found a few times. V and J are TRBV5-8 and TRBJ2-7; no clear D. The CDR3 length is 11 residues. Trimming cost V 2 bases and J 3 bases, with 3 bases left between them. Germline V gene sequence: CDR1 SGHTS, CDR2 YDEGEE. CDR3 nucleotides: TGTGCCAGCAGCTTCTACTACGAGCAGTACTTC. Amino acid sequence: CASSFYYEQYF.

CDR3 in DNA: TGTGCCAGCAGTCCCTCGCAGGGGTTAGCACCCCTCCACTTT. It yields the protein CASSPSQGLAPLHF. The chain couples TRBV3-1 (or the pseudogene TRBV3-2) to TRBJ1-6; D is perhaps TRBD1 (6 bases). The CDR3 has 14 amino acids. Germline V gives CDR1 LGHDT, CDR2 YNNKEL (reference sequence). The germline V and J ends were trimmed by 6 bases and 11 bases, with 17 bases remaining between them.

The rearrangement links TRBV3-1 (or the pseudogene TRBV3-2) to TRBJ2-3, with a weak D call TRBD2 (6 bases). Germline values: CDR1 LGHDT, CDR2 YNNKEL (reference sequence). The ends were cut back, 2 bases at V and 5 bases at J, with 8 bases in the middle. This CDR3 comprises 13 residues. Here the CDR3 DNA reads TGTGCCAGCAGCCAAAACGGGGGAGATACGCAGTATTTT. Amino acids: CASSQNGGDTQYF.

The CDR3 nucleotides are TGTGCCAGCAGCCGTGGACAGGCCCAGTACTTC. As protein: CASSRGQAQYF. V usage is TRBV11-3 and J usage is TRBJ2-5, with 7 bases lining up with TRBD1. CDR3 length: 11 amino acids. Germline CDR1 reads SGHNT; CDR2 reads YENEEA. After removal of 5 bases from V and 9 bases from J, the junction contained 3 bases not matched to a gene.

This chain uses TRBV6-2 or TRBV6-3 with TRBJ2-7; maybe TRBD1 (5 bases). Germline-derived CDR1 and CDR2 are MNHEY and SVGEGT. With 2 bases removed from V and 6 bases from J, the gap between germline ends came to 17 bases. CDR3 length: 15 amino acids. The CDR3 coding sequence is TGTGCCAGCAGTTACAGGGGCCCAGGACATGCCGAGCAGTACTTC. It translates to CASSYRGPGHAEQYF.